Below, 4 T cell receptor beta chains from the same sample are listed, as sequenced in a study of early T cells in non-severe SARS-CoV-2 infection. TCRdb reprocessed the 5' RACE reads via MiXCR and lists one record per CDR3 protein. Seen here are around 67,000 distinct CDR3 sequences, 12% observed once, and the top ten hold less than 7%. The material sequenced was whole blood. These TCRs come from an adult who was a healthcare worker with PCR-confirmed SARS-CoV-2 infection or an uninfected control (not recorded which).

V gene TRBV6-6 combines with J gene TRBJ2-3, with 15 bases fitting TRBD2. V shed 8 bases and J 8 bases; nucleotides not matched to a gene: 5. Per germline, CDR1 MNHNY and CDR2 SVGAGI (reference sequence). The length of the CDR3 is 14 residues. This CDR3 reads CASLPGLAGGTQYF. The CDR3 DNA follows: TGTGCCAGCCTACCGGGACTAGCGGGAGGTACGCAGTATTTT.

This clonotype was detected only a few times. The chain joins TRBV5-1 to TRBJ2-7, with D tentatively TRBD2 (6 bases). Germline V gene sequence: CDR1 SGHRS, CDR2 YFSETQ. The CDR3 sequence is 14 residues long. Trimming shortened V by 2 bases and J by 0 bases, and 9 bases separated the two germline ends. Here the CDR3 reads CASSFGTSSYEQYF. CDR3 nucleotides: TGCGCCAGCAGCTTCGGGACTTCCTCCTACGAGCAGTACTTC. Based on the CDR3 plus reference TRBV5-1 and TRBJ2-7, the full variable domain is KAGVTQTPRYLIKTRGQQVTLSCSPISGHRSVSWYQQTPGQGLQFLFEYFSETQRNKGNFPGRFSGRQFSNSRSEMNVSTLELGDSALYLCASSFGTSSYEQYFGPGTRLTVT.

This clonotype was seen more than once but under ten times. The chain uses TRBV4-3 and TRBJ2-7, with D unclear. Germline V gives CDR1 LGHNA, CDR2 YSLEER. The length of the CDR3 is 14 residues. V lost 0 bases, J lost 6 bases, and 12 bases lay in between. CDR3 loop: CASSQDNYPGEQYF. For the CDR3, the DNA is TGCGCCAGCAGCCAAGATAACTACCCTGGCGAGCAGTACTTC.

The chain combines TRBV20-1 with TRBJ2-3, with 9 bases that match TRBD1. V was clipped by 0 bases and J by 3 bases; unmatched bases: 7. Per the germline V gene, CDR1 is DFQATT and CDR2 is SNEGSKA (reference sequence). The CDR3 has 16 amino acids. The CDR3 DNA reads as TGCAGTGCTAGAGATGGGGACAGGGTAACGACAGATACGCAGTATTTT. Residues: CSARDGDRVTTDTQYF.